One and the same sample provided the 26 T cell receptor beta chains below, sequenced in a study of blood T cells in healthy people across ages. Through a sample-barcoded 5' primer and a J-beta primer mix, a second PCR was run for 7 to 11 cycles. MiXCR, run by TCRdb on the 5' RACE reads, gives a single entry per CDR3 protein. The sample has hundreds of thousands of distinct CDR3 sequences, roughly 60% seen once. Sequencing used blood. The receptors shown here come from a man aged 30 to 45 in good health.

The table lists this clonotype with many counts. A read error may produce the germline difference seen at one junction end. V usage is TRBV29-1 and J usage is TRBJ2-1; 7 bases match TRBD2. CDR1 and CDR2 from the germline V gene are SQVTM and ANQGSEA. This CDR3 has 13 amino acids. CDR3 DNA: TGCAGCGCCTGGGACTACCCGTACAACGAGCAGTTCTTC. Translating it yields CSAWDYPYNEQFF.

This sequence joins TRBV7-2 and TRBJ2-7, with D hard to call. Trimming shortened V by 5 bases and J by 0 bases, and 8 bases separated the two germline ends. The germline V gene encodes CDR1 SGHTA and CDR2 FQGNSA. This CDR3 is built from 13 residues. The CDR3 loop reads CASSILSSYEQYF. The CDR3 DNA is TGTGCCAGCAGCATCCTAAGCTCCTACGAGCAGTACTTC.

This clonotype has a handful of counts. The gene calls are TRBV29-1 and TRBJ2-7; 12 bases fit TRBD2. The DNA end is more similar to TRBJ2-4, so the J call may be wrong. CDR3 size: 16 residues. Per the germline V gene, CDR1 is SQVTM and CDR2 is ANQGSEA. The CDR3 region is CSANGLAGFQGNIQYF. The CDR3 bases are TGCAGCGCCAACGGACTAGCGGGGTTCCAAGGGAACATTCAGTACTTC.

This chain links TRBV7-2 with TRBJ1-2, with D maybe TRBD1 (6 bases). The CDR3 is 13 amino acids. The ends were cut back, 3 bases at V and 8 bases at J, with 13 bases in the middle. CDR1 and CDR2 from the germline V gene are SGHTA and FQGNSA. The CDR3 is CASSFQGIVGYTF. Here the CDR3 DNA reads TGTGCCAGCAGCTTTCAGGGGATAGTGGGCTACACCTTC.

This chain uses TRBV7-6 with TRBJ2-5, with 10 bases identical to TRBD2. J lost 2 bases, V lost 9 bases, and 9 bases had no gene match. This CDR3 region has 15 residues. Per the germline V gene, CDR1 is SGHVS and CDR2 is FNYEAQ. The CDR3 bases are TGTGCCAGTCTGAGGCTAGCGGGGGTTCAAGAGACCCAGTACTTC. This translates into CASLRLAGVQETQYF.

The chain employs TRBV20-1 and TRBJ2-3; D possibly uses TRBD1 or TRBD2 (5 bases each). The CDR3 contains 13 residues. CDR1 is DFQATT, CDR2 SNEGSKA, per germline (reference sequence). Trimming left V 8 bases short and J 0 bases short, with 12 bases between. CDR3 in amino acids: CSPAWGSTDTQYF. The CDR3 nucleotides read TGCAGTCCCGCCTGGGGGAGCACAGATACGCAGTATTTT.

The chain is built from TRBV20-1 and TRBJ2-1, with D uncertain. Germline CDR1 DFQATT, CDR2 SNEGSKA (reference sequence). This CDR3 region has 14 residues. The germline V and J ends were trimmed by 6 bases and 5 bases, with 17 bases remaining between them. The DNA of the CDR3 is TGCAGTGCCAGATGGGCGGACCGAAACAATGAGCAGTTCTTC. Protein sequence: CSARWADRNNEQFF.

Notes on this clonotype: This clone may be a read error of a much larger clone one base away. This rearrangement joins TRBV7-2 to TRBJ2-5; 9 nucleotides align to TRBD2. The DNA matches TRBJ2-1 better at its end, which makes the J call doubtful. Germline V gives CDR1 SGHTA, CDR2 FQGNSA. The CDR3 is made up of 16 amino acids. CDR3 coding DNA: TGTGCCAGCAGCTTAGTAGGTAGCGGGGGTCAAGAGACCCAGTTCTTC. Protein sequence: CASSLVGSGGQETQFF.

This clonotype showed up just a few times. The chain links TRBV29-1 to TRBJ2-1, with D tentatively TRBD2 (6 bases). The V gene lost 1 base and the J gene lost 5 bases, with 24 bases spanning the gap. The CDR3 totals 18 residues. The germline V gene has CDR1 SQVTM and CDR2 ANQGSEA. CDR3 loop: CSVEGDPTRGGLNNEQFF. The CDR3 DNA reads as TGCAGCGTTGAAGGGGATCCAACAAGGGGAGGCCTAAACAATGAGCAGTTCTTC.

V and J are TRBV5-1 and TRBJ2-3; a weak D match, TRBD2 (5 bases). Germline V CDR1 and CDR2: SGHRS, YFSETQ. The V and J ends lost 1 base and 4 bases respectively, with 13 bases between them. The CDR3 runs 15 residues. CDR3 DNA sequence: TGCGCCAGCAGCTTGCCGGGAAGTACCCCAGATACGCAGTATTTT. Translating gives CASSLPGSTPDTQYF.

CDR3 coding DNA: TGTGCCAGCAGTTCTACAGAAGCTTTCTTT. Translating gives CASSSTEAFF. The chain uses TRBV12-3 or TRBV12-4 and TRBJ1-1; D gene uncertain. V lost 4 bases and J lost 8, with 5 bases in between. The CDR3 length is 10 residues.

This clonotype came up once. The genes are TRBV4-3 and TRBJ1-1; D uncertain. Trimming left V 3 bases short and J 1 base short, with 6 bases between. The CDR3 has 13 residues. Germline lookup yields CDR1 LGHNA and CDR2 YSLEER. As DNA, the CDR3 is TGCGCCAGCAGCCAGACAAGGAACACTGAAGCTTTCTTT. Protein sequence: CASSQTRNTEAFF.

The gene calls are TRBV10-3 and TRBJ2-1, with D maybe TRBD1 (6 bases). Germline V gene lookup returns CDR1 ENHRY and CDR2 SYGVKD. V was pared by 6 bases and J by 7 bases, with 16 bases between. This CDR3 spans 14 amino acids. The chain's CDR3 is CAIRTHIQGNEQFF. In DNA, the CDR3 is TGTGCCATCAGGACGCATATCCAGGGGAATGAGCAGTTCTTC.

The V call is TRBV5-6, the J call TRBJ2-7; a weak D match, TRBD2 (5 bases). CDR3 length: 12 residues. Germline V gives CDR1 SGHDT, CDR2 YYEEEE. The V gene lost 2 bases and the J gene lost 5 bases, with 8 bases spanning the gap. The CDR3 nucleotides read TGTGCCAGCAGCTTTGGGCGGGACGAGCAGTACTTC. It translates to CASSFGRDEQYF. The full variable domain, with the rest looked up from reference TRBV5-6 and TRBJ2-7, is DAGVTQSPTHLIKTRGQQVTLRCSPKSGHDTVSWYQQALGQGPQFIFQYYEEEERQRGNFPDRFSGHQFPNYSSELNVNALLLGDSALYLCASSFGRDEQYFGPGTRLTVT.

CDR3 DNA sequence: TGTGCCAGCAGCCAAGTGGGGCTAGGGGGGGACTCGGATCAGCCCCAGCATTTT. This gives the protein CASSQVGLGGDSDQPQHF. The gene calls are TRBV4-2 and TRBJ1-5, with D perhaps TRBD1 (6 bases). Germline-derived CDR1 and CDR2 are LGHNA and YNFKEQ. Trimming removed 1 base from V and 5 bases from J, with 21 bases in between. CDR3 length: 18 amino acids.

The chain couples TRBV20-1 to TRBJ1-5; TRBD1 matches at 8 bases. Unmatched junction bases numbered 7, after V lost 5 bases and J lost 4 bases. CDR3 length equals 14 residues. Germline assignment: CDR1 DFQATT and CDR2 SNEGSKA (reference sequence). The CDR3 DNA is TGCAGTGCTGCCGGGACAGGAAAAAATCAGCCCCAGCATTTT. Protein product: CSAAGTGKNQPQHF.

The CDR3 sequence: CSARGRERDNEQFF. The CDR3, as DNA: TGCAGTGCTAGGGGGAGGGAGAGGGACAATGAGCAGTTCTTC. V is TRBV20-1 and J is TRBJ2-1, with 7 nucleotides matching TRBD2. Trimming took 3 bases from V and 5 from J; bases not matched to a gene: 7. The CDR3 sequence is 14 residues long. Germline loops: CDR1 DFQATT, CDR2 SNEGSKA (reference sequence).

The chain uses TRBV6-1 and TRBJ2-4; 7 bases are a match to TRBD1. The J call may be wrong; the DNA end is better matched by TRBJ2-7. The CDR3 has 15 amino acids. Germline CDR1 MNHNS, CDR2 SASEGT. The CDR3 nucleotides are TGTGCCAGCAGTATCGCCGGGACAGAAGCCTACGAGCAGTACTTC. It yields the protein CASSIAGTEAYEQYF.

This clonotype came up once. A junction end diverges from the germline sequence, so it may reflect a read error. The chain's CDR3 is CASTIEFLYDYTF. In nucleotides, the CDR3 is TGTGCCAGCACGATAGAATTCCTCTATGACTACACCTTC. J is TRBJ1-2 and V is TRBV6-2 or TRBV6-3; D is uncertain. CDR3 length: 13 amino acids. Germline V gene sequence: CDR1 MNHEY, CDR2 SVGEGT.

The V gene is TRBV28, the J gene TRBJ2-5, with TRBD1 identical over 11 bases. The CDR3 loop spans 16 amino acids. After removal of 5 bases from V and 11 bases from J, the junction contained 16 bases not matched to a gene. The germline V gene has CDR1 MDHEN and CDR2 SYDVKM. The CDR3 DNA is TGTGCCAGCAGTCCACACGGGACAGGGGGATTCAATGAGCAGTACTTC. Translating gives CASSPHGTGGFNEQYF.

This clonotype has more than one count but fewer than ten. V gene TRBV5-6 combines with J gene TRBJ1-2; D is uncertain. This CDR3 comprises 13 residues. The germline V and J ends were trimmed by 3 bases and 4 bases, with 10 bases remaining between them. In germline, CDR1 is SGHDT, CDR2 YYEEEE. The CDR3 region has the DNA TGTGCCAGCAGCTCGGACGGATCCTATGGCTACACCTTC. Encoded protein: CASSSDGSYGYTF.

The rearrangement uses TRBV28 and TRBJ2-1; D might be TRBD2 (6 bases). The CDR3 is 11 residues long. Germline CDR1 reads MDHEN; CDR2 reads SYDVKM. Trimming left V 2 bases short and J 11 bases short, with 7 bases between. The DNA for the CDR3 is TGTGCCAGCAGTTTACGGGAGCAGCAGTTCTTC. It codes for CASSLREQQFF.

CDR3 sequence: CASSAYRGNTEAFF. In DNA, the CDR3 is TGTGCCAGCAGTGCCTACAGGGGGAACACTGAAGCTTTCTTT. The chain carries TRBV25-1 and TRBJ1-1; TRBD1 agrees at 7 bases. Germline assignment: CDR1 MGHDK and CDR2 SYGVNS. This CDR3 is 14 amino acids long. V shed 4 bases and J 1 base; nucleotides not matched to a gene: 3. Full variable domain (missing parts from reference TRBV25-1 and TRBJ1-1): EADIYQTPRYLVIGTGKKITLECSQTMGHDKMYWYQQDPGMELHLIHYSYGVNSTEKGDLSSESTVSRIRTEHFPLTLESARPSHTSQYLCASSAYRGNTEAFFGQGTRLTVV.

This clonotype has just a few counts. The rearrangement joins TRBV25-1 to TRBJ2-5, with TRBD2 matching over 11 bases. Germline CDR1 reads MGHDK; CDR2 reads SYGVNS. The ends lost 10 bases at V and 2 bases at J; junction bases unmatched: 3. The length of the CDR3 is 13 residues. As DNA, the CDR3 is TGTGCCACCAGACTAGCGGGACAAGAGACCCAGTACTTC. It codes for CATRLAGQETQYF.

The CDR3 DNA sequence: TGTGCCAGCAGCTTAGAGATAAAGTACGAGCAGTACTTC. This encodes CASSLEIKYEQYF. The chain joins TRBV7-2 to TRBJ2-7; no reliable D call. With 1 base removed from V and 4 bases from J, the gap between germline ends came to 8 bases. Looked up from germline, CDR1 is SGHTA and CDR2 is FQGNSA. This CDR3 has 13 amino acids.

In regard to this clonotype: Given a much more abundant clone one base away, this may be a read error. The gene calls are TRBV3-1 and TRBJ2-5; unclear D gene. Germline-derived CDR1 and CDR2 are LGHDT and YNNKEL (reference sequence). Trimming left V 0 bases short and J 11 bases short, with 16 bases between. This CDR3 comprises 14 residues. The CDR3 is CASSQDNSYNEQYF. The CDR3 DNA sequence: TGTGCCAGCAGCCAAGACAACAGTTACAATGAGCAGTACTTC.